This passage covers 3 T cell receptor beta chains from one sample sequenced in a study of cytomegalovirus exposure and HLA in healthy donors (TCRdb year 2017). The protocol used for the library was the immunoSEQ multiplex PCR assay. For the multiplex PCR, a mixture combining 60 forward primers for TCR Vbeta segments and 13 reverse primers for TCR Jbeta segments was used. TCRdb retrieved this table from immuneACCESS and kept in-frame rearrangements only. Not all clones are present; in checked studies, unresolved V genes account for under half, and no reason is known for the remainder. The sample records 150,000 or so clones, 84% of which are singletons. Jointly, the top ten make up 1.9% of the sample. The sequenced sample consisted of PBMCs. These receptors came from a man aged 18 to 29 in good health and CMV-seronegative.

This clone appeared once. The chain couples TRBV7-2 to TRBJ2-7; 9 nucleotides align to TRBD1. Germline CDR1 reads SGHTA; CDR2 reads FQGNSA. The CDR3 is made up of 15 amino acids. Trimming cost V 4 bases and J 5 bases; bases outside gene matches: 9. The CDR3 sequence is CASSSGWTGVDEQYF. DNA of the CDR3: TGTGCCAGCAGCTCCGGGTGGACAGGGGTGGACGAGCAGTACTTC.

In its sample, this clone was seen once. V gene TRBV21-1 combines with J gene TRBJ2-3; TRBD1 is the table's D call, not checked against the DNA. TRBV21-1 is deemed a pseudogene. This CDR3 has 17 amino acids. CDR3 nucleotide sequence: TGTGCCAGCACCAGGGCTTTAGCTCAATTGGGCACAGATACGCAGTATTTT. This gives the protein CASTRALAQLGTDTQYF.

This clone was found once. The CDR3 spells CASSLQLAGLGAKNIQYF. CDR3 sequence (DNA): TGTGCCAGCAGCCTCCAACTAGCGGGGTTGGGAGCCAAAAACATTCAGTACTTC. The rearrangement joins TRBV7-6 to TRBJ2-4, with 10 bases lining up with TRBD2. Unmatched junction bases numbered 10, after V lost 5 bases and J lost 0 bases. The germline V gene encodes CDR1 SGHVS and CDR2 FNYEAQ. The CDR3 runs to 18 residues.